Below, 5 T cell receptor beta chains from the same sample are listed, as sequenced in a study of human T cells and chemical hapten exposure (dated by TCRdb to the early 2020s). Libraries were built with RACE. Sequencing took place on a NextSeq 500. TCRdb's own reprocessing of the public reads used fastp at Q25 and MiXCR and kept productive beta chains. Rows with one shared CDR3 protein collapse into an entry with the most common genes and DNA. For this sample the table gives 75,000 to 100,000 distinct CDR3 sequences, of which 10% to 15% were detected only once. About 3.5% of the sample lies in the top ten. The sample's time point label, in plain terms: patch test 1, 2 weeks after DPC sensitization. Sample treatment or condition, as interpreted from the label and publication: therapeutic diphenylcyclopropenone sensitization with weekly scalp DPC. Sequenced material: whole blood, taken in connection with sensitization to the hapten diphenylcyclopropenone (DPC). These receptors all stem from a woman aged 60-75 years with alopecia areata. Some clones in this sample may be carry-over from other donors' samples.

The chain has TRBV3-1 and TRBJ1-5; D call uncertain. This CDR3 is built from 14 residues. Germline CDR1 is LGHDT and CDR2 is YNNKEL (reference sequence). Trimming removed 5 bases from V and 1 base from J, with 9 bases in between. The CDR3 loop reads CASSVAGSNQPQHF. In nucleotides, the CDR3 is TGTGCCAGCAGCGTCGCAGGCAGCAATCAGCCCCAGCATTTT.

The V call is TRBV5-5, the J call TRBJ1-5; D ambiguous. The CDR3 consists of 16 residues. Per germline, CDR1 SGHKS and CDR2 YYEKEE (reference sequence). The V end lost 0 bases, the J end lost 0 bases, and 10 bases lay between the germline ends. The CDR3 DNA reads TGTGCCAGCAGCTTGGGAACAGTTTTTAGCAATCAGCCCCAGCATTTT. Protein: CASSLGTVFSNQPQHF.

This clonotype showed up many times. The J gene is TRBJ2-5, the V gene TRBV7-6; D is unclear. The CDR3 totals 13 residues. CDR1 is SGHVS, CDR2 FNYEAQ, per germline. Deletions cut 1 base from V and 4 bases from J, with 7 bases between. The DNA for the CDR3 is TGTGCCAGCAGCTTAGTGGGCGGAGAGACCCAGTACTTC. Translation: CASSLVGGETQYF.

This clonotype was counted ten times or more. The chain joins TRBV27 to TRBJ2-7, with D unclear. The germline V and J ends were trimmed by 6 bases and 2 bases, with 11 bases remaining between them. This CDR3 is built from 13 residues. CDR1 is MNHEY, CDR2 SMNVEV, per germline (reference sequence). CDR3 nucleotide sequence: TGTGCCAGCAGGACCGGAGCGCCCTACGAGCAGTACTTC. This translates into CASRTGAPYEQYF.

The chain has TRBV20-1 and TRBJ2-6; D is undetermined. Trimming removed 0 bases from V and 0 bases from J, with 6 bases in between. Germline loops: CDR1 DFQATT, CDR2 SNEGSKA (reference sequence). This CDR3 has 15 amino acids. The CDR3 DNA reads as TGCAGTGCTAGAGATATAGACTCTGGGGCCAACGTCCTGACTTTC. It specifies CSARDIDSGANVLTF.